This entry lists 8 T cell receptor beta chains sequenced from one sample in a study of identifying expanded T cells in peripheral blood. Profiling relied on immunoSEQ multiplex PCR, and the TCRdb table lists in-frame clones only, not all of them. The sample comprises approximately 140,000 clones, 75% to 90% of which are singletons, and roughly 7.9% rests with the top ten. The specimen was blood. All receptors derive from a person aged 18 to 69 in good health.

This rearrangement joins TRBV5-1 to TRBJ1-1, with D possibly being TRBD1 (6 bases). Looked up from germline, CDR1 is SGHRS and CDR2 is YFSETQ. The CDR3 contains 15 residues. With 4 bases removed from V and 6 bases from J, the gap between germline ends came to 19 bases. The CDR3, as DNA: TGCGCCAGCAGCCCCGTCTTCAACAGGGTCTCTGAAGCTTTCTTT. Translated, it gives CASSPVFNRVSEAFF. Based on the CDR3 plus reference TRBV5-1 and TRBJ1-1, the full variable domain is KAGVTQTPRYLIKTRGQQVTLSCSPISGHRSVSWYQQTPGQGLQFLFEYFSETQRNKGNFPGRFSGRQFSNSRSEMNVSTLELGDSALYLCASSPVFNRVSEAFFGQGTRLTVV.

The sample holds many counts of this clone. The J gene is TRBJ2-1, the V gene TRBV9; 12 bases align to TRBD2. This CDR3 has 19 residues. J lost 4 bases, V lost 0 bases, and 11 bases had no gene match. From germline, CDR1 is SGDLS and CDR2 YYNGEE. The CDR3 protein is CASSVGALAGGPRYNEQFF. CDR3 nucleotide sequence: TGTGCCAGCAGCGTAGGCGCGCTAGCGGGAGGGCCAAGGTACAATGAGCAGTTCTTC.

This rearrangement joins TRBV7-3 to TRBJ1-2; 8 bases fit TRBD1. The germline CDR1 and CDR2 sequences are SGHTA and FQGTGA. The CDR3 is made up of 14 amino acids. Trimming removed 2 bases from V and 2 bases from J; junction bases left unmatched: 1. The CDR3 bases are TGTGCCAGCAGCTTAGGACAGGGAAACTATGGCTACACCTTC. Its protein product is CASSLGQGNYGYTF.

V is TRBV11-2 and J is TRBJ2-2; D not resolved. V shed 5 bases and J shed 8 bases, with 6 bases lying between them. The CDR3 spans 11 residues. Germline loops: CDR1 SGHAT, CDR2 FQNNGV. CDR3 DNA: TGTGCCAGCAGCCCAGCGGGGGAGCTGTTTTTT. This codes for CASSPAGELFF. The variable domain in full, completed from reference TRBV11-2 and TRBJ2-2, reads EAGVAQSPRYKIIEKRQSVAFWCNPISGHATLYWYQQILGQGPKLLIQFQNNGVVDDSQLPKDRFSAERLKGVDSTLKIQPAKLEDSAVYLCASSPAGELFFGEGSRLTVL.

This chain links TRBV30 with TRBJ1-1, with TRBD1 identical over 9 bases. This CDR3 spans 15 amino acids. The trim removed 3 bases at V and 2 bases at J, leaving 7 bases unmatched. CDR1 and CDR2 (germline): GTSNPN, SVGIG (reference sequence). The CDR3 spells CAWSISGQGNTEAFF. CDR3 bases: TGTGCCTGGAGCATTTCGGGACAGGGAAACACTGAAGCTTTCTTT.

The chain links TRBV4-3 to TRBJ2-5, with 10 bases that match TRBD2. CDR3 size: 16 residues. Germline CDR1 and CDR2: LGHNA and YSLEER. After removal of 2 bases from V and 4 bases from J, the junction contained 7 bases not matched to a gene. The CDR3 DNA reads TGCGCCAGCAGCCAAACCCTAGCGGGGGCGGGAGAGACCCAGTACTTC. Translated: CASSQTLAGAGETQYF.

This clone was picked up one time. The V call is TRBV29-1, the J call TRBJ2-7; TRBD1 agrees at 8 bases. This CDR3 comprises 12 residues. The ends lost 0 bases at V and 12 bases at J; junction bases unmatched: 7. Germline CDR1 is SQVTM and CDR2 is ANQGSEA. In DNA form, the CDR3 reads TGCAGCGTTGAAGAAACAGGGGGAGCCCTGTACTTC. It encodes CSVEETGGALYF.

The CDR3 bases are TGTGCCAGCAGCGCCCAGGGATGGAATCAGCCCCAGCATTTT. Translation gives CASSAQGWNQPQHF. J is TRBJ1-5 and V is TRBV19, with D perhaps matching TRBD1 (5 bases). Germline V CDR1 and CDR2: LNHDA, SQIVND (reference sequence). This CDR3 comprises 14 residues. The V gene lost 9 bases and the J gene lost 4 bases, with 16 bases spanning the gap.